Given below is one T cell receptor beta chain in context. These data belong to a study of CD8+ T cells in alopecia areata. Sample treatment: oral pan-JAK inhibitor, 5-10 mg twice daily. cDNA prepared by RNA extraction and subsequent reverse transcription served as the template for sequencing. Here immunoSEQ multiplex PCR was the method, and the copy in TCRdb shows in-frame clones only, minus some. The sample holds fewer than 200,000 clones, about 61% seen once. The source is a human donor with alopecia areata. The material was CD4+ T cells sorted from blood, obtained at approximately week 60, from a patient treated with tofacitinib.

This CDR3 is CASKETGIGGNQPQHF. The DNA of the CDR3 is TGTGCCAGTAAAGAAACAGGTATCGGCGGAAATCAGCCCCAGCATTTT. The chain employs TRBV19 and TRBJ1-5, with D possibly TRBD1 on 5 matching bases. Trimming removed 7 bases from V and 4 bases from J, with 20 bases in between. The V gene's germline CDR1 is LNHDA and CDR2 SQIVND (reference sequence). The CDR3 sequence is 16 residues long.